This TCR beta chain was recorded in a study of OX40 agonist ivuxolimab in advanced cancers. Study-wide background: Intravenous ivuxolimab was administered to patients every 2 weeks at 0.01 to 10 mg/kg.

Overall study results and limits: The antigens recognized by the expanded peripheral T cells, that is their antigen specificity, were not determined.

Clones were sequenced by immunoSEQ multiplex PCR, and TCRdb holds only the in-frame ones, with some missing. This table holds about 20,000 clones, about 86% found once. This clone has just one count. The antigen is undetermined. V lost 4 bases, J lost 2 bases, and 3 bases stayed unmatched. The germline V gene has CDR1 MDHEN and CDR2 SYDVKM. This CDR3 comprises 16 residues. The sequencing used CD4+ or CD8+ T cells sorted from blood, collected in a trial of the OX40 agonist ivuxolimab. The TCR comes from an adult with an advanced solid tumor such as melanoma, head and neck, liver or kidney cancer. The chain links TRBV28 to TRBJ2-3, with TRBD2 identical over 13 bases. Here the CDR3 reads CASSSGLAGDTDTQYF. As DNA, the CDR3 is TGTGCCAGCAGTTCCGGACTAGCGGGGGACACAGATACGCAGTATTTT.